A single TCR beta chain is shown here with its context. Its antigen remains unknown. Germline assignment: CDR1 MNHNS and CDR2 SASEGT. V shed 4 bases and J shed 0 bases, with 12 bases lying between them. CDR3 size: 16 residues. This specimen belongs to a study of cytomegalovirus exposure and HLA in healthy donors. Clones were sequenced by immunoSEQ multiplex PCR, and TCRdb holds only the in-frame ones, with some missing. Counted here are 150,000 to 200,000 clones, around 86% occurring once; the ten biggest clones make up more than 1.1%. Findings and caveats of the study: The authors listed some 160 TCR beta chains as cytomegalovirus-associated. Some public TCRs appeared in many individuals, while most sequences were rare.

Specimen: PBMCs. The V call is TRBV6-1, the J call TRBJ2-2, with a weak D call TRBD1 (5 bases). The receptor was isolated from a woman in her late teens or twenties in good health and CMV-seronegative. The CDR3 bases are TGTGCCAGCAGTGTTCGCCAGGGAACGAACACCGGGGAGCTGTTTTTT. Protein: CASSVRQGTNTGELFF.